Included here is one TCR beta chain sequence, with context. Antigen unknown. Using immunoSEQ multiplex PCR, the repertoire was profiled, and TCRdb retains in-frame clones only, with some absent. The sample has about 92,000 clones, 86% seen once; the top ten hold roughly a tenth. The source of the sample is a study of T cell responses to AZD1222 COVID-19 vaccine. Study conclusions and caveats: Among the donors, most were white British and more were female, and clonal diversity was possibly underestimated. Only a handful of AZD1222 recipients, roughly 6 in all, had baseline seropositivity. When two AZD1222 doses had been given, Spike-specific TCR breadth and depth rose.

The material was peripheral blood, obtained on day 0 of AZD1222 vaccination. The receptor was derived from an adult in good health.

The CDR3 is CASRGFTGGLSPLHF. In DNA, the CDR3 is TGTGCCAGCAGGGGGTTCACTGGTGGTCTTTCACCCCTCCACTTT. This rearrangement joins TRBV6-5 to TRBJ1-6; D remains unclear. Germline CDR1 MNHEY, CDR2 SVGAGI. The CDR3 loop spans 15 amino acids. V was shortened by 6 bases and J by 9 bases, with 18 bases between the two germline ends.